This T cell receptor beta chain was sequenced during a study of T cell responses to AZD1222 COVID-19 vaccine (dated by TCRdb to about 2021). Background for the entire study: A total of 240 or so trial participants underwent TCR sequencing, of whom about 200 had received two doses of AZD1222 and approximately 26 had received two doses of the MenACWY control vaccine. Enrollment into the trials was organized by age into subgroups of 18-55, 56-69 and 70-plus years, and those subgroups contained about 160, 30 and 59 TCR-sequenced participants, respectively. Points the paper makes about the study in general: Vaccine-associated CD4 TCRs spanned the whole spike protein, with dominant responses in regions 160-218 and 743-854. Participants were mostly white British, with more females than males. The authors suggested clonal diversity may have been underestimated. Reportedly, almost half of the unique spike-specific TCRs recognized epitopes lying outside the regions that are mutated in the B.1.351 and B.1.1.7 variants. After two AZD1222 doses, spike-specific TCR breadth and depth were significantly higher than at day 0 and than in MenACWY recipients. Conclusions about previously exposed vaccinees are limited because only five to seven AZD1222 recipients were SARS-CoV-2 seropositive at baseline. Because no day 14 peak-response samples were available, repertoires were characterized only after the peak T cell response. In the small 56-69-year group, the increase in depth fell short of significance, most likely because of low power.

The CDR3 starts with the cysteine, ends with the phenylalanine, and has 16 residues. Of all the DNA, just the CDR3 is kept, 48 bases in frame from base 1. V trim: 4 bases; J trim: 4 bases; unmatched bases: 9. From the germline V gene, CDR1 is MNHEY and CDR2 is SVGAGI. The CDR3 regions of human TCRbeta chains were subjected to immunosequencing. From the authors' description of their analysis: TCRs in the repertoires were compared against a reference library of SARS-CoV-2-specific TCRs that had been generated with the MIRA antigen-specificity platform. Breadth meant the fraction of unique TCRs that were SARS-CoV-2-associated, whereas depth meant the fraction of total T cells that were SARS-CoV-2-associated. Using the MIRA data, each spike-specific TCR was mapped to the spike region that the TCR reacts to and placed in a CD4 or CD8 class. Log10-transformed breadth and depth values were compared by one-way ANOVA with Sidak's multiple comparisons tests. The table was pulled from immuneACCESS by TCRdb, which kept in-frame rearrangements only. Such tables lose some clones; where checked, under half of the loss comes from unresolved V genes, and the rest has no known cause. V, J and clone size derive from that table, while D and trimming were established from the DNA sequence. The table for this sample lists 75,000 to 90,000 clones; around 85% of them were counted only once. The ten largest clones take up about 12% of the sample.

On this clone itself: The specificity of this receptor is unknown. No base qualities exist here, and no much larger clone lies one base off it.

Interpreted using the paper, the time point label stands for: about 28 days (+/-7) after the second vaccine dose. AZD1222 recipients whose second dose came at about 4 weeks and those whose second dose came at about 12 weeks were combined into one group, since spike-specific TCR depth and breadth did not differ between the two schedules. Vaccinee samples came from UK trials COV001 and COV002, including a single-blind randomized controlled phase 2/3 trial of AZD1222 (ChAdOx1 nCoV-19) in healthy adults. For TCRbeta chain sequencing, PBMC samples from trial participants were taken at day 0 and at day 28 after the second dose.

This sample comprised peripheral blood, obtained 28 days after the second AZD1222 dose. The V and J genes are TRBV6-5 and TRBJ1-2; 10 central nucleotides agree with TRBD1. The receptor was derived from an adult who received the AZD1222 COVID-19 vaccine. The base sequence is TGTGCCAGCAGTTGGGACTCCGGGACAGGGGCCTATGGCTACACCTTC. Translated, it reads CASSWDSGTGAYGYTF.